A selection of T cell receptor beta chains follows, all from one sample in a study of shared clonotypes between healthy human individuals. Measured with immunoSEQ multiplex PCR; TCRdb has only the in-frame clones, and not every one. The table includes 300,000 to 400,000 clones, about 73% detected once. Sequences were obtained from memory CD4+ T cells sorted from blood. The source of these receptors is a young man in good health. Both conserved end residues are part of each CDR3. A D gene is named only where the DNA matches it firmly. Not every row has a clone size; where given, it reads once, few, many or a size class.

cdr3_length j_call d_call clone_size v_call cdr3_nt cdr3_aa
15 TRBJ2-2 . . TRBV5-4 TGTGCCAGCAGCTTGTCAGGGGCTGGGACCGGGGAGCTGTTTTTT CASSLSGAGTGELFF
13 TRBJ1-1 . . TRBV7-2 TGTGCCAGCAGCGCCAGGGTTTTCGGTGAAGCTTTCTTT CASSARVFGEAFF
14 TRBJ1-5 . . TRBV19 TGTGCCAGTAGAGCAGGTATGAGCAATCAGCCCCAGCATTTT CASRAGMSNQPQHF
13 TRBJ2-2 . . TRBV19 TGTGCCACAGCGAGCACGAACACCGGGGAGCTGTTTTTT CATASTNTGELFF
17 TRBJ2-5 TRBD1 . TRBV18 TGTGCCAGCTCACCAGGAGCGGGACAGGGGGCTGGGGAGACCCAGTACTTC CASSPGAGQGAGETQYF
16 TRBJ2-1 TRBD1 once TRBV6-1 TGTGCCAGCAGTGAGGTATGGGACAGGTCCTACAATGAGCAGTTCTTC CASSEVWDRSYNEQFF
19 TRBJ2-1 . few TRBV5-1 TGCGCCAGCAGCTTGGGGCCTAACAGGTTAGGTTGGGATGACAATGAGCAGTTCTTC CASSLGPNRLGWDDNEQFF
15 TRBJ1-1 . . TRBV10-3 TGTGCCATCAGTGAGAGGGAAATTGGGGTTACTGAAGCTTTCTTT CAISEREIGVTEAFF
12 TRBJ2-1 TRBD2 . TRBV10-2 TGCGCCAGCAAGGGAGGGGTTAATGAGCAGTTCTTC CASKGGVNEQFF
15 TRBJ2-3 . . TRBV19 TGTGCCAGTCGAGGGTACGGGAGAAATGCGGATACGCAGTATTTT CASRGYGRNADTQYF
15 TRBJ2-7 . . TRBV27 TGTGCCAGCAGTCCCCTGGGTCGGAGCTCCTACGAGCAGTACTTC CASSPLGRSSYEQYF
14 TRBJ2-7 TRBD2 . TRBV7-9 TGTGCCAGCAGCTCACCGGGACTAGCGGGAGTCGCGTACTTC CASSSPGLAGVAYF
13 TRBJ2-1 TRBD2 . TRBV10-3 TGTGCCATCACAACTAGCGGTTACAATGAGCAGTTCTTC CAITTSGYNEQFF
14 TRBJ2-7 . few TRBV27 TGTGCCAGCAGTTTCAGCGGGCCTACCTACGAGCAGTACTTC CASSFSGPTYEQYF
12 TRBJ2-3 . . TRBV2 TGTGCCAGCAGTCTGATCACAGATACGCAGTATTTT CASSLITDTQYF
14 TRBJ1-5 . . TRBV2 TGTGCCAGCAGTGTAGGAACAGGGAATCAGCCCCAGCATTTT CASSVGTGNQPQHF
14 TRBJ2-3 . . TRBV28 TGTGCCATCCAAGCCGAAGCGAGCACAGATACGCAGTATTTT CAIQAEASTDTQYF
14 TRBJ2-3 . . TRBV19 TGTGCCAGTGAGGACAGTTCAGCTACAGATACGCAGTATTTT CASEDSSATDTQYF
15 TRBJ2-7 TRBD2 . TRBV14 TGTGCCAGCAGCCAAGATAGCTGGCGGGAGGTCGAGCAGTACTTC CASSQDSWREVEQYF
12 TRBJ2-7 . many TRBV30 TGTGCCTGGAAACAGGGAACCTACGAGCAGTACTTC CAWKQGTYEQYF
15 TRBJ1-1 . . TRBV4-3 TGCGCCAGCAGCCAAGATCCGGGGAGGAATACTGAAGCTTTCTTT CASSQDPGRNTEAFF
24 TRBJ2-1 TRBD2 . TRBV5-1 TGCGCCAGCAGCTTCCCCTCTTTAGCCCCTGGGTCTAGCGGTCCACACCGCTCCTACAATGAGCAGTTCTTC CASSFPSLAPGSSGPHRSYNEQFF
14 TRBJ2-7 . . TRBV28 TGTGCCAGCAGCACAGGAGTAATTTCCTACGAGCAGTACTTC CASSTGVISYEQYF
16 TRBJ2-1 . many TRBV5-1 TGCGCCAGCAGCGCGGCCCTCGTGGGTTCCTACAATGAGCAGTTCTTC CASSAALVGSYNEQFF
14 TRBJ2-7 TRBD2 once TRBV14 TGTGCCAGCAGCCAAGGCGGGAGACCGTACGAGCAGTACTTC CASSQGGRPYEQYF
14 TRBJ1-2 TRBD1 . TRBV19 TGTGCCAGTAGTTCGCGGGGACAGGGCTATGGCTACACCTTC CASSSRGQGYGYTF
18 TRBJ2-6 TRBD1 few TRBV7-2 TGTGCCAGCAGCCCCCCCGGACAGGGGCACTCTGGGGCCAACGTCCTGACTTTC CASSPPGQGHSGANVLTF
13 TRBJ1-4 . . TRBV19 TGTGCCAGTAGTATAAGTCTTAATGAAAAACTGTTTTTT CASSISLNEKLFF
18 TRBJ2-5 TRBD2 once TRBV6-4 TGTGCCAGCAATCGGGGGCCCCATACTAGCGGCGGCGGAGAGACCCAGTACTTC CASNRGPHTSGGGETQYF
13 TRBJ2-7 TRBD2 few TRBV28 TGTGCCAGCAGGAGGGCGGGGGTCTACGAGCAGTACTTC CASRRAGVYEQYF
14 TRBJ2-7 . . TRBV13 TGTGCCAGCAGCTTAGTGGATGGAGCCTACGAGCAGTACTTC CASSLVDGAYEQYF
15 TRBJ2-5 TRBD1 . TRBV9 TGTGCCAGCAGCGCGGGGACAGGGGTTAGGGAGACCCAGTACTTC CASSAGTGVRETQYF
13 TRBJ1-1 . many TRBV7-9 TGTGCCAGCAGCTTGTTCGGAGAGGATTTAGCTTTCTTT CASSLFGEDLAFF